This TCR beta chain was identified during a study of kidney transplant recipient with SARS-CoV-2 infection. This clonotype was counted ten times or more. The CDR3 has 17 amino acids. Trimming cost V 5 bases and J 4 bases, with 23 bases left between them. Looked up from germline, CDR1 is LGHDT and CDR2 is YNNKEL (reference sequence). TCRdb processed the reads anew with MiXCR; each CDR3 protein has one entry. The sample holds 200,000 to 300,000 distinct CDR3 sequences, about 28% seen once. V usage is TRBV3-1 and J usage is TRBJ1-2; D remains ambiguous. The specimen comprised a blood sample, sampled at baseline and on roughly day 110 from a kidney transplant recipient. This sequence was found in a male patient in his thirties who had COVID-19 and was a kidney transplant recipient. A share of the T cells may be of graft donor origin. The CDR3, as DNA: TGTGCCAGCAGCGACCGTGGCACCCTTCGAAAGACCTATGGCTACACCTTC. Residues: CASSDRGTLRKTYGYTF.